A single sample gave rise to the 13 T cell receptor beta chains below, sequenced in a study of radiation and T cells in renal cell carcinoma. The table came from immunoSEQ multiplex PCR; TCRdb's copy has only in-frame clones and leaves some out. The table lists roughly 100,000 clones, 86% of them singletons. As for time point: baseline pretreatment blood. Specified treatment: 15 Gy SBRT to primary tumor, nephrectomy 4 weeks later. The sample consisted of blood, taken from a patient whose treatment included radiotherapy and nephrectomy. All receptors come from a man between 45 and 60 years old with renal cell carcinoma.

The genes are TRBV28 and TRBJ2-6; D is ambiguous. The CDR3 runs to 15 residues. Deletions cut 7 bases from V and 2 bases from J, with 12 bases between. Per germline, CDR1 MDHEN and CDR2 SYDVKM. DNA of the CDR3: TGTGCCAGCAACCCCGACGTTGCTGGGGCCAACGTCCTGACTTTC. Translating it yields CASNPDVAGANVLTF.

CDR3 DNA: TGTGCCAGAAGCTTGCCCGGGTTCTACAATGAGCAGTTCTTC. It translates to CARSLPGFYNEQFF. This chain connects TRBV5-3 to TRBJ2-1, with unresolved D. TRBV5-3 is treated as an ORF (open reading frame) with a function not yet certain. V was trimmed by 1 base and J by 3 bases, leaving 8 bases between them. This CDR3 is 14 amino acids long.

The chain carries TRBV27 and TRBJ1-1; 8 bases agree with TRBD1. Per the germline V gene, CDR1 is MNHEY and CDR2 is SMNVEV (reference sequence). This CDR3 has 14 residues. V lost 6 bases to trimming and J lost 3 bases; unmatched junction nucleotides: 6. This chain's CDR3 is CASRSRDRHTEAFF. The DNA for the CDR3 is TGTGCCAGCAGGTCTCGGGACAGGCACACTGAAGCTTTCTTT.

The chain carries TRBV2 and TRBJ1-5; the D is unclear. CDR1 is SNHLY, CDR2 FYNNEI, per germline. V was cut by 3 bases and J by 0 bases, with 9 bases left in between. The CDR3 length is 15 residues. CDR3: CASSEWGYSNQPQHF. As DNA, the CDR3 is TGTGCCAGCAGTGAGTGGGGTTATAGCAATCAGCCCCAGCATTTT. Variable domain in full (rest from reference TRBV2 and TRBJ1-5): EPEVTQTPSHQVTQMGQEVILRCVPISNHLYFYWYRQILGQKVEFLVSFYNNEISEKSEIFDDQFSVERPDGSNFTLKIRSTKLEDSAMYFCASSEWGYSNQPQHFGDGTRLSIL.

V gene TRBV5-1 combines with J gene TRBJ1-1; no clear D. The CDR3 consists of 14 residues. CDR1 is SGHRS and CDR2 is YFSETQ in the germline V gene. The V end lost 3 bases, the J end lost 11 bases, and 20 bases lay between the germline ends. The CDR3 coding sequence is TGCGCCAGCAGCTCTAATGGGCCGTTTTTCGGCGCTTTCTTT. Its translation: CASSSNGPFFGAFF.

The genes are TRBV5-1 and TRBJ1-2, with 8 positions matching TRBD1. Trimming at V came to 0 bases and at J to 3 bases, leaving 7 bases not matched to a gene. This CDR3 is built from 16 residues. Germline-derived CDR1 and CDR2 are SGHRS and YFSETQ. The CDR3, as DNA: TGCGCCAGCAGCTTGGACGGACAGGGAGACTACTATGGCTACACCTTC. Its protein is CASSLDGQGDYYGYTF.

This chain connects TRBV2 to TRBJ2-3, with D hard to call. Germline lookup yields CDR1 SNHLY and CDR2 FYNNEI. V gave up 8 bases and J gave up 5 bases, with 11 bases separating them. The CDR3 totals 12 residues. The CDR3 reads CASLVFVDTQYF. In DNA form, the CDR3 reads TGTGCCAGCCTGGTGTTTGTAGATACGCAGTATTTT.

The CDR3, as DNA: TGCAGTGCAGCACTTTCAGATACGCAGTATTTT. As protein: CSAALSDTQYF. The chain employs TRBV20-1 and TRBJ2-3; D gene unclear. Germline V gene data show CDR1 as DFQATT and CDR2 as SNEGSKA (reference sequence). V lost 6 bases, J lost 4 bases, and 8 bases lay in between. The CDR3 is made up of 11 amino acids.

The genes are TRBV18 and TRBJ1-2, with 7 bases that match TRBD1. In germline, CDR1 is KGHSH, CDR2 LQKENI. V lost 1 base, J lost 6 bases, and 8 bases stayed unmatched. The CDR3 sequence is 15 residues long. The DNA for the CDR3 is TGTGCCAGCTCACCACTTCAAACAGGGGAGGATGGCTACACCTTC. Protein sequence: CASSPLQTGEDGYTF.

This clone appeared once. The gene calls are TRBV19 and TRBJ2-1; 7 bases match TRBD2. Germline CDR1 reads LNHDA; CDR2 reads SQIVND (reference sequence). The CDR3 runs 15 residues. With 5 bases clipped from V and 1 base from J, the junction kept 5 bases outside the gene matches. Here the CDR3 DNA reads TGTGCCAGTAGTCTTCCGGGGGGTTCCTACAATGAGCAGTTCTTC. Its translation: CASSLPGGSYNEQFF.

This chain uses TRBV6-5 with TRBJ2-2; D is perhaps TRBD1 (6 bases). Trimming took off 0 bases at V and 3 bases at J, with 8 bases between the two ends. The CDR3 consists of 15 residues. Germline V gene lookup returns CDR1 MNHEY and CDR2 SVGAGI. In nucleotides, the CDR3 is TGTGCCAGCAGTTACTCGGACAGATACACCGGGGAGCTGTTTTTT. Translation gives CASSYSDRYTGELFF.

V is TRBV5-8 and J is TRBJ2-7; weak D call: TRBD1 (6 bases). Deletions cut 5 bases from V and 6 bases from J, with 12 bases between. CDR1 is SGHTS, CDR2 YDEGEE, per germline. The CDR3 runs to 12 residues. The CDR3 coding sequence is TGTGCCAGCAGTCGACAGGCGAGCGAGCAGTACTTC. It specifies CASSRQASEQYF.

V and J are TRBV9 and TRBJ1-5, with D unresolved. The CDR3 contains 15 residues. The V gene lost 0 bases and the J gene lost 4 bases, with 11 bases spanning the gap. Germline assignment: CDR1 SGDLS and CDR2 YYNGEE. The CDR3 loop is CASSVAGVQNQPQHF. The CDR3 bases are TGTGCCAGCAGCGTAGCCGGGGTTCAGAATCAGCCCCAGCATTTT.